The present T cell receptor beta chain was sequenced within a study of neurological immune-mediated disorders. TCRdb recomputed calls from the 5' RACE reads with MiXCR, one row per CDR3 protein. The table lists tens of thousands of distinct CDR3 sequences, about 13% of them singletons. V gave up 0 bases and J gave up 2 bases, with 9 bases separating them. Germline loops: CDR1 SGHRS, CDR2 YFSETQ. CDR3 length: 14 amino acids. Time point: longitudinal time-point 3. This clonotype was detected many times. The receptor's source is a man in his thirties or forties in good health. The rearrangement links TRBV5-1 to TRBJ2-7; possible D gene TRBD2, 5 bases. Sequenced: PBMCs. The CDR3 spells CASSLGGLTYEQYF. CDR3 nucleotide sequence: TGCGCCAGCAGCTTGGGAGGGTTGACCTACGAGCAGTACTTC. Drawing the rest from reference TRBV5-1 and TRBJ2-7, the complete variable domain is KAGVTQTPRYLIKTRGQQVTLSCSPISGHRSVSWYQQTPGQGLQFLFEYFSETQRNKGNFPGRFSGRQFSNSRSEMNVSTLELGDSALYLCASSLGGLTYEQYFGPGTRLTVT.